The 21 T cell receptor beta chains reported below all come from one sample, sequenced in a study of blood T cell repertoires in COVID-19 (dated by TCRdb to about 2020). The method behind the library was the immunoSEQ multiplex PCR assay. What TCRdb holds here is the immuneACCESS table cut down to in-frame rearrangements. Part of the clones is not present; checked against another copy, under half of the missing clones reflect an unresolved V gene, and the others are unexplained. Recorded for this sample are about 150,000 clones; 85% to 90% of them occurred a single time. The leading ten clones occupy just over 3% of the sample. The sequenced material came from peripheral blood. Every receptor here comes from a woman aged 60-75 years with active COVID-19.

The rearrangement joins TRBV4-3 to TRBJ2-3, with 8 positions matching TRBD2. The CDR3 totals 16 residues. CDR1 is LGHNA, CDR2 YSLEER, per germline. Trimming removed 4 bases from V and 4 bases from J; junction bases left unmatched: 10. CDR3 sequence: CASSRQREWGSDTQYF. The DNA of the CDR3 is TGCGCCAGCAGCCGACAGCGGGAGTGGGGCTCAGATACGCAGTATTTT.

This clone was found once. The V gene is TRBV7-9, the J gene TRBJ1-5; 8 nucleotides line up with TRBD1. There are 16 residues in the CDR3. Germline CDR1 is SEHNR and CDR2 is FQNEAQ (reference sequence). The junction had 11 bases not matched to a gene; V was cut back by 5 bases and J by 5 bases. CDR3 bases: TGTGCCAGCAGCAGATGGACAGGGCGTATTCATCAGCCCCAGCATTTT. Its translation is CASSRWTGRIHQPQHF.

The chain is built from TRBV27 and TRBJ2-2; tentatively, D is TRBD1 (5 bases). CDR3 length: 16 residues. Trimming cost V 2 bases and J 7 bases, with 17 bases left between them. Germline assignment: CDR1 MNHEY and CDR2 SMNVEV (reference sequence). In DNA, the CDR3 is TGTGCCAGCAGTTTAAGGTCCAGGGTAACTGACGGGGAGCTGTTTTTT. Translation: CASSLRSRVTDGELFF.

The CDR3 region has the DNA TGTGCCAGCAGCTTGGATGGCGGGAGAGACATTCAGTACTTC. Its protein product is CASSLDGGRDIQYF. The V and J genes are TRBV5-4 and TRBJ2-4; 7 bases agree with TRBD2. This CDR3 has 14 amino acids. Germline trimming cut 0 bases from V and 8 bases from J; bases unmatched to any gene: 5. Germline V gene data show CDR1 as SGHNT and CDR2 as YYREEE (reference sequence).

V usage is TRBV5-1 and J usage is TRBJ2-1, with 8 bases fitting TRBD2. Germline V lookup: CDR1 SGHRS, CDR2 YFSETQ. This CDR3 has 16 amino acids. With V trimmed by 4 bases and J by 1 base, 7 bases remained unmatched. The CDR3 DNA reads TGCGCCAGCAGCCTAAAAGCGGGAGTGTCCTACAATGAGCAGTTCTTC. This gives the protein CASSLKAGVSYNEQFF.

The chain combines TRBV11-3 with TRBJ1-1, with TRBD1 as a possible D gene (6 bases). This CDR3 region has 14 residues. Looked up from germline, CDR1 is SGHNT and CDR2 is YENEEA. V lost 7 bases and J lost 5, with 17 bases in between. Here the CDR3 DNA reads TGTGCCAGCAAATTGGCGGGGGCGCGGACTGAAGCTTTCTTT. It encodes CASKLAGARTEAFF.

The chain links TRBV28 to TRBJ1-5; 8 nucleotides match TRBD1. The CDR3 is 16 residues long. Germline CDR1 and CDR2: MDHEN and SYDVKM. Trimming removed 5 bases from V and 11 bases from J; junction bases left unmatched: 17. In DNA, the CDR3 is TGTGCCAGCAGTCGACCGGTGGACAGGGATCGAATGGCCCAGCATTTT. Residues: CASSRPVDRDRMAQHF. The full variable domain, rest sourced from reference TRBV28 and TRBJ1-5, is DVKVTQSSRYLVKRTGEKVFLECVQDMDHENMFWYRQDPGLGLRLIYFSYDVKMKEKGDIPEGYSVSREKKERFSLILESASTNQTSMYLCASSRPVDRDRMAQHFGDGTRLSIL.

The chain uses TRBV7-9 and TRBJ2-2; 7 positions match TRBD2. The CDR3 runs 13 residues. V dropped 5 bases and J dropped 7; count of bases not matched to a gene: 4. Looked up from germline, CDR1 is SEHNR and CDR2 is FQNEAQ (reference sequence). In DNA, the CDR3 is TGTGCCAGCAGCCCCTCGGGGGGCGGGGAGCTGTTTTTT. This sequence encodes CASSPSGGGELFF.

The genes are TRBV9 and TRBJ2-1, with D unclear. The germline CDR1 and CDR2 sequences are SGDLS and YYNGEE. Trimming cost V 0 bases and J 6 bases, with 16 bases left between them. This CDR3 spans 16 amino acids. Here the CDR3 DNA reads TGTGCCAGCAGCGTAGATGCCCGGCCGGAGTTCAATGAGCAGTTCTTC. Translation gives CASSVDARPEFNEQFF.

A word on this clone: One end of the junction is discordant with germline, which a read error may explain. The rearrangement links TRBV28 to TRBJ1-2; a possible D gene is TRBD1 (5 bases). Germline assignment: CDR1 MDHEN and CDR2 SYDVKM. The CDR3 length is 12 residues. The CDR3 DNA is TGTGCCAGCAGTTTATCAGTACAGGCCGCTTTCTTC. It encodes CASSLSVQAAFF.

V is TRBV28 and J is TRBJ1-4; 8 bases are shared with TRBD1. Per germline, CDR1 MDHEN and CDR2 SYDVKM. The CDR3 runs to 16 residues. With 6 bases clipped from V and 1 base from J, the junction kept 7 bases outside the gene matches. The CDR3 protein is CASRTGEFGTNEKLFF. The CDR3 DNA reads TGTGCCAGCAGGACAGGGGAATTCGGAACTAATGAAAAACTGTTTTTT.

The rearrangement uses TRBV4-1 and TRBJ2-3; D remains ambiguous. The CDR3 consists of 15 residues. CDR1 is MGHRA, CDR2 YSYEKL, per germline. V lost 4 bases to trimming and J lost 1 base, with 12 bases between them. The CDR3 sequence: CASSPVFPGTDTQYF. The CDR3 DNA reads TGCGCCAGCAGCCCAGTTTTTCCTGGCACAGATACGCAGTATTTT.

V gene TRBV19 combines with J gene TRBJ2-7, with 7 bases fitting TRBD1. Germline CDR1 is LNHDA and CDR2 is SQIVND (reference sequence). The CDR3 spans 15 residues. The trim removed 5 bases at V and 4 bases at J, leaving 11 bases unmatched. CDR3 protein: CASSPDSTGLYEQYF. In DNA form, the CDR3 reads TGTGCCAGTAGTCCCGACTCGACAGGGTTGTACGAGCAGTACTTC.

The chain carries TRBV10-3 and TRBJ1-2; TRBD1 is a possible D gene (5 bases). V shed 2 bases and J shed 2 bases, with 15 bases lying between them. The CDR3 length is 16 residues. Germline lookup yields CDR1 ENHRY and CDR2 SYGVKD. The CDR3 loop reads CAISEISRQRNYGYTF. CDR3 nucleotide sequence: TGTGCCATCAGTGAGATATCTCGACAGAGAAACTATGGCTACACCTTC.

The chain employs TRBV11-2 and TRBJ2-7; 10 bases are a match to TRBD1. Germline V lookup: CDR1 SGHAT, CDR2 FQNNGV. Trimming at V came to 2 bases and at J to 3 bases, leaving 7 bases not matched to a gene. The CDR3 totals 16 residues. CDR3 nucleotides: TGTGCCAGCAGCTTAAGGGGACAGGGGACAGACTACGAGCAGTACTTC. Its translation: CASSLRGQGTDYEQYF.

V and J are TRBV9 and TRBJ1-6; 7 nucleotides align to TRBD1. There are 14 residues in the CDR3. Unmatched junction bases numbered 8, after V lost 4 bases and J lost 10 bases. Germline lookup yields CDR1 SGDLS and CDR2 YYNGEE. CDR3 amino acids: CASSRDRERSPLHF. CDR3 sequence (DNA): TGTGCCAGCAGCAGAGACAGGGAGAGGTCACCCCTCCACTTT.

This chain connects TRBV4-1 to TRBJ2-7; perhaps TRBD2 as D (5 bases). The CDR3 is 15 residues long. Trimming took off 2 bases at V and 0 bases at J, with 11 bases between the two ends. CDR1 and CDR2 from the germline V gene are MGHRA and YSYEKL. CDR3 in amino acids: CASSQSQDSSYEQYF. CDR3 nucleotide sequence: TGCGCCAGCAGCCAAAGTCAGGACTCCTCCTACGAGCAGTACTTC.

The CDR3 region is CASSAGTANQPQHF. The CDR3 DNA sequence: TGTGCCAGCAGTGCCGGGACAGCTAATCAGCCCCAGCATTTT. This chain uses TRBV2 with TRBJ1-5; TRBD1 agrees at 7 bases. The CDR3 sequence is 14 residues long. Germline-derived CDR1 and CDR2 are SNHLY and FYNNEI. The V segment lost 4 bases and the J segment 4 bases; nucleotides outside the gene matches: 4.

The V call is TRBV5-5, the J call TRBJ2-7; the match to TRBD2 covers 12 bases. V dropped 0 bases and J dropped 6; count of bases not matched to a gene: 1. Germline loops: CDR1 SGHKS, CDR2 YYEKEE (reference sequence). There are 14 residues in the CDR3. The CDR3 loop reads CASSLGTSGVEQYF. In DNA, the CDR3 is TGTGCCAGCAGCTTGGGGACTAGCGGGGTCGAGCAGTACTTC.

The V and J genes are TRBV21-1 and TRBJ2-5; the DNA was not used to check the table's D call, TRBD1. TRBV21-1 is a known pseudogene. The CDR3 extends over 17 amino acids. The DNA for the CDR3 is TGTGCCAGCAGCAAAGCGCTAGGGACAGGGAGGGTAGAGACCCAGTACTTC. It specifies CASSKALGTGRVETQYF.

The chain combines TRBV7-9 with TRBJ2-5; TRBD1 aligns across 9 bases. The CDR3 loop spans 16 amino acids. CDR1 is SEHNR and CDR2 is FQNEAQ in the germline V gene (reference sequence). Trimming removed 5 bases from V and 5 bases from J; junction bases left unmatched: 12. CDR3 DNA: TGTGCCAGCAGCCTCTACCTTACAGGGGGCAGGGAGACCCAGTACTTC. Protein: CASSLYLTGGRETQYF.